The T cell receptor beta chain under discussion was sequenced for a study of memory CD4+ T cells and cytomegalovirus serostatus. The repertoire was sequenced with immunoSEQ multiplex PCR; TCRdb's copy has only in-frame clones and lacks some. The top ten clones hold around 1.2% of a sample with tens of thousands of clones, around 76% of them seen once. The study's findings and limits: Of under 200 reported CMV TCRbeta sequences, some 67 were found in memory CD4+ repertoires.

Details on this clone: The antigen is unknown.

The sort gate was single viable CD3+CD4+CD8-CD45RO+ cells for memory CD4+ T cells. Input material: memory CD4+ T cells from blood. This TCR was recovered from an adult in good health and CMV-seropositive.

The CDR3 DNA reads TGTGCCAGTAGTCGAGCGACAGGGCCATCTGGAAACACCATATATTTT. Its protein product is CASSRATGPSGNTIYF. The gene calls are TRBV19 and TRBJ1-3; 7 nucleotides match TRBD1. After removal of 5 bases from V and 1 base from J, the junction contained 8 bases not matched to a gene. The CDR3 is made up of 16 amino acids. CDR1 is LNHDA, CDR2 SQIVND, per germline (reference sequence). Full variable domain (rest looked up from reference TRBV19 and TRBJ1-3): DGGITQSPKYLFRKEGQNVTLSCEQNLNHDAMYWYRQDPGQGLRLIYYSQIVNDFQKGDIAEGYSVSREKKESFPLTVTSAQKNPTAFYLCASSRATGPSGNTIYFGEGSWLTVV.